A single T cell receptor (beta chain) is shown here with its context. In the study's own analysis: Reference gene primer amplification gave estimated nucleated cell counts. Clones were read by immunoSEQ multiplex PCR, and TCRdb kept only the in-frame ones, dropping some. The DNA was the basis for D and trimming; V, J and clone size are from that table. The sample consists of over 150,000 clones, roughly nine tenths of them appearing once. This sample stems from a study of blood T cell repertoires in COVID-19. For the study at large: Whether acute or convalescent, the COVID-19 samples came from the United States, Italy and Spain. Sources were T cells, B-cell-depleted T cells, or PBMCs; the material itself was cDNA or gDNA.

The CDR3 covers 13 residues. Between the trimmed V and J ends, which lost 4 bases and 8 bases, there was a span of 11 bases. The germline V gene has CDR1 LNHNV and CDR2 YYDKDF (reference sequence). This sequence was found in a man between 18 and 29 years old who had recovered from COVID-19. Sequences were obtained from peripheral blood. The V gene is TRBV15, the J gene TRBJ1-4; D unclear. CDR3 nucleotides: TGTGCCACCAGCAACGTATGGGAGGAAAAACTGTTTTTT. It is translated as CATSNVWEEKLFF. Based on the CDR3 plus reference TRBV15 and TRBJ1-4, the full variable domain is DAMVIQNPRYQVTQFGKPVTLSCSQTLNHNVMYWYQQKSSQAPKLLFHYYDKDFNNEADTPDNFQSRRPNTSFCFLDIRSPGLGDTAMYLCATSNVWEEKLFFGSGTQLSVL.